This TCR beta chain is drawn from a study of cytomegalovirus exposure and HLA in healthy donors (dated by TCRdb to the late 2010s). Background for the entire study: In an earlier analysis of approximately 640 of the donors, around 300 Gb of sequence data and 90 million to 120 million unique TCR beta sequences from about 190 million T cells were reported. An early release that covered some 630 HLA-typed donors contained approximately 290 gigabases of sequencing data and around 80 million unique TCR sequences. Of the 300 to 450 genotyped donors, approximately 80% fell in the genetic ancestry cluster associated with self-reported Caucasian donors. The study aimed to test whether signatures of past pathogen exposure could be identified by cataloging public T cell receptors. The T cell repertoires of under 700 subjects were profiled by immunosequencing and related to cytomegalovirus serostatus. Besides the first cohort of 550 to 750 subjects, a separate validation cohort made up of roughly 120 different subjects was used. High-throughput TCR immunosequencing, statistical association of individual TCRs with disease status, and machine learning were combined to predict cytomegalovirus infection status. To study patterns of TCR occurrence, a later analysis re-analyzed previously published TCR beta repertoires from around 660 donors and added high-resolution HLA genotyping. Rather than using new phenotypic data, the later analysis identified candidate immune exposures from TCR beta sequences and from how often those sequences occurred across donors. To decide whether each TCR beta V gene segment behaved as functional or pseudogenic, an earlier analysis of some 540 of the donors relied on high-throughput TCR beta sequencing. Alongside the repertoire data, information on donor age, sex, ethnicity and CMV serostatus was compiled. In a later genetic analysis, genome-wide SNP genotypes for about 65% of the roughly 700 donors were used, and that subset was treated as a discovery cohort. All discovery cohort repertoires had been generated using a single sequencing platform. Class I and class II HLA loci were covered by the typing at four-digit resolution. Typing coverage differed by locus: A, B, C, DRB1 and DQB1 were typed in about 620-640 donors, DQA1 in about 500, DPA1 in around 610, and DPB1 in approximately 450. Because of strong linkage in the cohort, four to six DR-DQ haplotypes were treated as single units for association and clustering. Among some 410 genotyped donors of the cohort, an average of roughly 230,000 unique TCR beta nucleotide sequences was sequenced per donor, of which 15% to 20% were non-productive.

A word on this clone: This clone's antigen is unknown. No much larger clone exists at a distance of one base, and base qualities are not known.

In total, roughly 710 healthy bone marrow donors made up the cohort. At the time of sampling, all cohort members were nominally healthy, though unrecorded immune exposures were likely present. The donor was CMV seropositive and was included in the group of 250 to 350 seropositive cohort members. Each donor provided a peripheral blood sample, and peripheral blood mononuclear cells were used for TCR beta sequencing. The Qiagen DNeasy Blood Extraction Kit was used to extract genomic DNA from the blood cell samples. From the cysteine up to the phenylalanine, the CDR3 has a length of 14 residues. Here the CDR3 DNA is all that survives: 42 bases in frame from base 1. Trimming accounts for 7 bases at V and 1 base at J, while the number of junction bases matched to no gene is 6. CDR1 and CDR2 (LNHDA, SQIVND) derive from the germline V gene (reference sequence). The paper's findings and limits, for the study overall: Only TCR beta chains were sequenced in this cohort, and the absence of alpha or paired-chain data limited detectable features. Roughly uniform sequencing depth across donors was assumed in presence/absence analyses, although this assumption may not hold. Broadly in line with IMGT annotations, most TCR beta V segments showed up in productive rearrangements about 87% or about 30% of the time in an earlier analysis of 587 of the donors. Most CMV-associated TCR beta chains appeared to be HLA-restricted in a later analysis, and the HLA associations seemed to be driven largely by CMV exposure. For the cohort, immune exposure information was limited to CMV serostatus. Specific HLA alleles were associated with 16,951 TCR beta sequences at a false discovery rate of 0.05 in a later analysis. Across donors, most TCR sequences were observed very rarely, whereas some public TCRs were present in many individuals. The study gave a list of some 150 TCR beta chains associated with cytomegalovirus. In a later analysis, HLA-associated TCR beta chains were found to be more clonally expanded and to have lower generation probabilities than equally common non-associated chains. According to a later analysis, parvovirus B19, influenza, CMV and Epstein-Barr virus appeared linked to several top co-occurrence clusters. HLA typing was unavailable for some donors at each locus, so association tests used only the typed subset. An association between a missense DCLRE1C variant and V-gene and J-gene trimming of TCR beta chains was found in a later genetic analysis and replicated in an independent cohort. A further reported finding was that TCR beta sequences accurately predicted the HLA-A and HLA-B alleles for most subjects in the first cohort. The classifier was reported to diagnose cytomegalovirus status with high specificity and sensitivity in both the original cohort and the validation cohort. According to a later analysis, TCR association rates differed among HLA loci, with DRB1 alleles showing the most associated TCRs and HLA-C alleles showing the fewest. A group of highly shared sequence variants was considered likely to be a technical artifact of the sequencing pipeline. In a later genetic analysis, fewer N-insertions in productive TCRs were reported among donors in an Asian-associated ancestry cluster than the roughly 640-donor mean. Because counts were too low, around 17 rarely observed V segments, including chromosome 9 orphons, were left out of the earlier analysis of 587 of the donors. When HLA alleles, especially DR and DQ, strongly co-occurred, TCR associations were difficult to assign to individual alleles. Three of the identified cytomegalovirus-associated TCR beta chains were confirmed in vitro to be specific for cytomegalovirus antigens. It was suggested by the authors that the approach could potentially be generalized to other disease states and immunological phenotypes. Linkage disequilibrium might explain the correlated functional status among segregating V segments, but an unknown experimental factor could not be ruled out. Some IMGT-functional V segments, including TRBV6-2 and TRBV6-3, could not be distinguished by the 87-base-pair reads and were therefore excluded.

The library was built by means of the immunoSEQ multiplex PCR assay. The multiplex PCR relied on a mix of 60 forward primers for TCR Vbeta segments and 13 reverse primers for TCR Jbeta segments. The CDR3 region of rearranged TCR beta genes was amplified from genomic DNA with a multiplex PCR assay. The Illumina HiSeq System was used to sequence the amplified TCR beta libraries as 87-base-pair reads. On the study's bioinformatics: A later analysis counted about 82 million unique TCR beta chains across the 600 to 850 repertoires, and around 9.9 million of these chains were shared by at least two donors. To remove PCR and sequencing errors, raw reads were error-corrected and collapsed into unique sequences using a nearest-neighbor algorithm that merged closely related sequences. To assign V, D and J gene segments, CDR3 sequences were aligned to IMGT reference sequences. Each retained sequence needed at least a six-nucleotide match to both a V gene segment and a J gene segment. Rearrangements were called productive when the CDR3 lacked stop codons and stayed in frame with V and J; all others were non-productive. CDR3 was defined by IMGT convention, running from the second conserved V-encoded cysteine to the conserved J-encoded phenylalanine. In an earlier analysis of around 640 of the donors, sequences lacking an unambiguous match to a single V gene segment were excluded. In an earlier analysis of a few hundred of the donors, a V segment was called functional when productive rearrangements were above 56.7%, and segregating when the standard deviation between donors exceeded 5%. A statistical classification framework was built to diagnose cytomegalovirus status from the catalog of TCR beta chain sequences. In a later analysis, TCR nucleotide sequences were compared against IMGT/GENE-DB human TR gene sequences so that V and J genes could be assigned. The TCRdist pipeline was used in a later analysis to assign CDR3 sequences and most-parsimonious VDJ recombination scenarios. In a later analysis, every TCR beta chain was defined by the combination of its CDR3 amino acid sequence and its V-gene family, and reads without a unique V-gene family were dropped. To address suspected cross-contamination and a sequencing artifact, a later analysis removed 592 highly shared, low-generation-probability nucleotide sequences. In a later analysis, a clonal expansion index for each public chain was calculated from normalized within-repertoire ranks of inferred template counts. In a later analysis, generation probabilities were computed with a VDJ recombination model fitted to out-of-frame rearrangements, and the resulting probabilities were checked against IGoR. A later analysis scored TCR-TCR, TCR-HLA and TCR-CMV co-occurrence with hypergeometric tests, applying a repertoire-size bias correction to TCR pairs. False discovery rates were estimated in a later analysis by permuting HLA or CMV assignments 20 times. In a later analysis, co-occurring TCRs were grouped using DBSCAN, with TCRdist sequence similarity added in when clustering inside HLA-allele-positive subsets. Repertoires with fewer than 30,000 or more than 120,000 public chains, plus five repertoires with anomalous nucleotide sharing, were excluded from co-occurrence clustering. Held by TCRdb, this immuneACCESS table contains in-frame sequences only and omits some clones. Under half of the omission traces to an unresolved V gene where checked; the cause of the rest is unknown. That table furnishes V, J and clone size, whereas the DNA furnished D and trimming. This sample comprises some 150,000 clones, roughly 77% of them detected only once. The ten largest make up about 8.3% of the sample.

This sequence uses TRBV19 and TRBJ1-2; the central 7 bases match TRBD1. The sequencing input was PBMCs. The clonotype comes from a man under 40 in good health and CMV-seropositive. The CDR3: CASKSGQSNYGYTF. At the DNA level, the sequence is TGTGCCAGTAAATCGGGACAGAGTAACTATGGCTACACCTTC.